This entry features one T cell receptor beta chain sequence. This clone's antigen is unknown. This specimen comes from a study of monozygotic twins with inflammatory bowel disease (dated by TCRdb to about 2019). General notes on the study: In total, approximately 30 monozygotic twin pairs made up the full study: 19 Danish pairs, all IBD-discordant, plus nine German pairs, of which four were IBD-concordant and five were IBD-discordant. Each individual had, on average, about 151 000 unique TCRalpha sequences and 181 000 unique TCRbeta sequences available for analysis. The search for disease-associated traits relied mainly on comparing, within discordant pairs, IBD patients with their genetically identical healthy co-twins. The full study reports these points: Different T cell subtypes could not be distinguished in the analysis. IBD patients shared fewer clonotypes with other individuals than healthy twins did, most markedly in patients showing signs of disease activity. Measured by the inverse Simpson index, TCRbeta repertoire diversity was lower in IBD patients than in their healthy co-twins. Because patients received different immunosuppressive treatments, the repertoires may have picked up extra background noise and variability between individuals. Repertoire similarity did not differ between concordant and discordant twins, which could be due to limited statistical power. No single strong signal or clonotype linked to IBD turned up in the results, so the idea that one exists was not supported.

From each donor, a roughly 2.5 ml peripheral blood sample was drawn into PAXgene tubes and stored at -80 degrees C. Without any T cell sorting, total RNA was extracted from whole blood using the PAXgene blood miRNA kit on an automated QIAcube. Peripheral blood from monozygotic twin pairs, either concordant or discordant for inflammatory bowel disease, underwent deep TCRalpha and TCRbeta repertoire profiling that used unique molecular barcoding. Smoking habits were recorded for all twin pairs, with individuals classified as current, former or never smokers. The germline V gene (reference sequence) supplies CDR1 MNHEY and CDR2 SMNVEV. Spanning cysteine to phenylalanine, the CDR3 consists of 15 amino acids. This entry has no DNA. The library was produced with 5' RACE. Each TCR library was prepared from 3,000 to 4,500 ng of total RNA. For each sample, cDNA synthesis was carried out in eight separate reactions using SMARTScribe reverse transcriptase. During cDNA synthesis, unique molecular identifiers containing a 6-nucleotide sample barcode were introduced by template switching. Two nested PCRs of roughly 16 and 10 cycles amplified the TCRalpha and TCRbeta cDNA, and bead purification followed each PCR. Before amplification, the cDNA was both treated with uracil DNA-glycosylase and purified with the QIAquick PCR purification kit. The second PCR was the step at which Illumina TruSeq-compatible adapters and sample-specific barcodes were added. Library quality and concentration were assessed using TapeStation and Qubit, and 4.5 to 6.5 ng of each library was pooled. Sequencing of the pooled libraries was done on an Illumina HiSeq2500 single-index Rapid Run using custom sequencing primers and 2 x 100 bp reads. In the source study's methods: PCR and sequencing errors were corrected by UMI-based consensus assembly using MiGEC version 1.2.6. MiXCR version 2.1.1 handled V(D)J alignment, clonotype assembly and CDR3 extraction. Normalisation of gene usage, clonotype sharing and MAIT/NKT TCR abundance was achieved by analysing the top 1000, 10 000 and 20 000 clonotypes per sample. After downsampling to 27 000 UMIs, diversity was calculated as the inverse Simpson index using the vegan R package. Paired Mann-Whitney U tests were applied to discordant twin pairs, and Benjamini-Hochberg correction was used for multiple testing. With the reads reprocessed by TCRdb, a single entry stands for each CDR3 protein sequence and no DNA is reported. TCRdb, rather than the study authors, made the V and J calls. This specimen's table enumerates a few hundred thousand distinct CDR3 sequences. The ten largest clones add up to 2% to 2.5% of the sample.

This TCR was recovered from a human donor with ulcerative colitis or Crohn's disease, or a healthy co-twin of an affected twin (not recorded which). Sequenced input: blood. The chain uses TRBV27 and TRBJ2-2. The CDR3 corresponds to CASSLDRRNTGELFF.